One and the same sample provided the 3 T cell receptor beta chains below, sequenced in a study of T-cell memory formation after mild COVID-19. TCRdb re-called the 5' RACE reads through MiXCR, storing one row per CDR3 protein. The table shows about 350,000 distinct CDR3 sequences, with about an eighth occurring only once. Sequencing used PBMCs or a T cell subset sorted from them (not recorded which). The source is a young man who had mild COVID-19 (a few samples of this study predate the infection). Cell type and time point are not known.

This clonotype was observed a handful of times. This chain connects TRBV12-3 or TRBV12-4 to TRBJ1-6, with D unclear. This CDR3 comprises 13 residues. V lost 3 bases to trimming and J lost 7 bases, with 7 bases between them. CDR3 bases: TGTGCCAGCAGTTTGAGCCTCAATTCACCCCTCCACTTT. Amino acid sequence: CASSLSLNSPLHF.

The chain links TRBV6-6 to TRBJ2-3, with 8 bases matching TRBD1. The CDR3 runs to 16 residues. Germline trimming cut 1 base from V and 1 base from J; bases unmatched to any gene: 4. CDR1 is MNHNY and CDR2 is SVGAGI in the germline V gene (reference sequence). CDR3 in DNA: TGTGCCAGCAGTTACTTGGCGGGACAGGGCACAGATACGCAGTATTTT. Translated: CASSYLAGQGTDTQYF.

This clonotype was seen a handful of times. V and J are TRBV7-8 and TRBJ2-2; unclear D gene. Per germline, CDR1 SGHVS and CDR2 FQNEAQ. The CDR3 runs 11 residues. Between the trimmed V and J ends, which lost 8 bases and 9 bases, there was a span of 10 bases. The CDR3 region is CASGVLWELFF. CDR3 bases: TGTGCCAGCGGGGTACTCTGGGAGCTGTTTTTT.